The present entry profiles one T cell receptor (beta chain) with its context. Its antigen is not known. The sample belongs to a study of long-term antiretroviral therapy in people with HIV. Study-wide results and caveats: Whereas controls had wider CDR3 length ranges, HIV repertoires had narrower ones. Post-ART samples showed increased diversity that remained below transplant donor control levels. All time points showed a repertoire dominated by clones expanded before ART.

This was the immunoSEQ v3.0 assay at survey level. Profiling relied on immunoSEQ multiplex PCR, and the TCRdb table lists in-frame clones only, not all of them. Of around 24,000 clones listed, 85% to 95% are singletons. Sample: unsorted PBMCs, taken 7.6 years after starting antiretroviral therapy. The sequence was collected from a woman in her 40s with HIV.

The CDR3 sequence: CASSSKGGQETQYF. Here the CDR3 DNA reads TGTGCCAGCAGTTCGAAGGGGGGCCAAGAGACCCAGTACTTC. The V call is TRBV5-8, the J call TRBJ2-5; D assignment may be TRBD1 or TRBD2 (6 bases each). This CDR3 contains 14 residues. The germline V and J ends were trimmed by 5 bases and 1 base, with 12 bases remaining between them. Germline loops: CDR1 SGHTS, CDR2 YDEGEE.